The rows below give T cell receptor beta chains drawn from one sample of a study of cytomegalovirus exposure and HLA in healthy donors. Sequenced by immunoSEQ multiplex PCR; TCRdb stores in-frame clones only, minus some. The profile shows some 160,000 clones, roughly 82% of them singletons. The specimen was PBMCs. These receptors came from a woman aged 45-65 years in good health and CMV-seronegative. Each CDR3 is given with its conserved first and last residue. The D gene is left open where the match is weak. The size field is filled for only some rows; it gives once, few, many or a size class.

TGTGCCAGCAGCGTACCCCGGGGGGCAGGTGAAAAACTGTTTTTT CASSVPRGAGEKLFF TRBJ1-4 TRBV5-5 . .
TGCGCCAGCAGCTTGGGCCAGGGGTCCAGGAACACTGAAGCTTTCTTT CASSLGQGSRNTEAFF TRBJ1-1 TRBV5-1 . once
TGTGCCAGCAGCTTGGTGTGGGCCACCGGGGAGCTGTTTTTT CASSLVWATGELFF TRBJ2-2 TRBV5-4 . .
TGTGCCAGCAGTGAGCCGAGTCGTTCTTCGCGGTCCTACGAGCAGTACTTC CASSEPSRSSRSYEQYF TRBJ2-7 TRBV6-1 . .
TGTGCCAGCAGGTTGACCGGGACTTCACTGCTTCTTTATGGCTACACCTTC CASRLTGTSLLLYGYTF TRBJ1-2 TRBV5-6 . .
TGCGCCAGCAGCCCCAGGGGGGCTGGGGATACGCAGTATTTT CASSPRGAGDTQYF TRBJ2-3 TRBV4-3 . .
TGTGCCAGCTCACCAAACCACCAGGGCGGCTATGGCTACACCTTC CASSPNHQGGYGYTF TRBJ1-2 TRBV18 . few
TGTGCCAGCAGCACAGACAGGGTTACCGGGGAGCTGTTTTTT CASSTDRVTGELFF TRBJ2-2 TRBV9 TRBD1 .
TGTGCCAGCAGCCAAGGTACTGTTGGTGATACGCAGTATTTT CASSQGTVGDTQYF TRBJ2-3 TRBV4-2 . .
TGCAGTGCTAGCCCTCAAGAGACCCAGTACTTC CSASPQETQYF TRBJ2-5 TRBV20-1 . .